This passage covers 18 T cell receptor beta chains from one sample sequenced in a study of T cells and copy number aberrations in small-cell lung cancer. Sequencing used immunoSEQ multiplex PCR; TCRdb keeps in-frame clones, though not all of them. The sample shows 400 to 500 clones, about 79% of them seen only once. Input material: tumor tissue. Receptors were obtained from a woman aged 55-69 years with small cell lung cancer.

The chain is built from TRBV30 and TRBJ1-4; D remains ambiguous. The CDR3 loop spans 16 amino acids. V was clipped by 1 base and J by 4 bases, with 16 bases between them. CDR1 is GTSNPN and CDR2 is SVGIG in the germline V gene (reference sequence). This CDR3 reads CAWSARSGSHNEKLFF. DNA for the CDR3: TGTGCCTGGAGTGCACGTTCCGGCAGCCATAATGAAAAACTGTTTTTT.

This chain joins TRBV28 and TRBJ1-1; D uncertain. The CDR3 is 13 residues long. V was shortened by 6 bases and J by 1 base, with 9 bases between the two germline ends. Per the germline V gene, CDR1 is MDHEN and CDR2 is SYDVKM. The CDR3 is CASSPGWNTEAFF. The CDR3 DNA follows: TGTGCCAGCAGCCCCGGTTGGAACACTGAAGCTTTCTTT.

This chain uses TRBV7-9 with TRBJ1-5; D possibly corresponds to TRBD1 (5 bases). The CDR3 spans 16 residues. Germline V lookup: CDR1 SEHNR, CDR2 FQNEAQ (reference sequence). The germline V and J ends were trimmed by 4 bases and 4 bases, with 17 bases remaining between them. CDR3 nucleotides: TGTGCCAGCAGCTCGTTAGAAAAGACAGCTAATCAGCCCCAGCATTTT. This codes for CASSSLEKTANQPQHF.

This chain links TRBV7-2 with TRBJ1-4, with a weak D call TRBD1 (6 bases). The CDR3 is 15 residues long. Trimming cost V 5 bases and J 5 bases, with 15 bases left between them. Germline V gene data show CDR1 as SGHTA and CDR2 as FQGNSA. The CDR3 DNA follows: TGTGCCAGCAGCCCACAGACAGGCAACAATGAAAAACTGTTTTTT. This codes for CASSPQTGNNEKLFF.

This clone is a singleton in its sample. V gene TRBV28 combines with J gene TRBJ1-2, with D possibly matching TRBD1 (5 bases). The CDR3 is 15 amino acids. The V gene lost 3 bases and the J gene lost 0 bases, with 11 bases spanning the gap. Germline assignment: CDR1 MDHEN and CDR2 SYDVKM. The CDR3 DNA follows: TGTGCCAGCAGTTTTGGGGGTGTAGCTAACTATGGCTACACCTTC. The encoded protein is CASSFGGVANYGYTF.

This clone was recorded a few times. V and J are TRBV6-1 and TRBJ2-2; 8 positions match TRBD1. With V trimmed by 8 bases and J by 1 base, 0 bases remained unmatched. The V gene's germline CDR1 is MNHNS and CDR2 SASEGT. The CDR3 has 13 residues. This chain's CDR3 is CASDRGNTGELFF. CDR3 sequence (DNA): TGTGCCAGCGACAGGGGGAACACCGGGGAGCTGTTTTTT.

This rearrangement joins TRBV6-5 to TRBJ2-2; D is possibly TRBD1 (6 bases). The CDR3 totals 14 residues. The germline V gene encodes CDR1 MNHEY and CDR2 SVGAGI. Trimming stripped 1 base from V and 5 bases from J, with 8 bases between. The CDR3 sequence is CASSYLQGTGELFF. The DNA of the CDR3 is TGTGCCAGCAGTTACTTACAGGGTACCGGGGAGCTGTTTTTT.

The CDR3 sequence is CASSAPGQMNTGELFF. The CDR3 nucleotides read TGTGCCAGCAGCGCACCGGGACAGATGAACACCGGGGAGCTGTTTTTT. V and J are TRBV7-9 and TRBJ2-2; 7 nucleotides agree with TRBD1. Per germline, CDR1 SEHNR and CDR2 FQNEAQ (reference sequence). V lost 5 bases and J lost 1; bases outside the gene matches: 7. CDR3 length: 16 residues. The variable domain in full, with the rest retrieved from reference TRBV7-9 and TRBJ2-2, is DTGVSQNPRHKITKRGQNVTFRCDPISEHNRLYWYRQTLGQGPEFLTYFQNEAQLEKSRLLSDRFSAERPKGSFSTLEIQRTEQGDSAMYLCASSAPGQMNTGELFFGEGSRLTVL.

This chain links TRBV30 with TRBJ2-1; D is unresolved. Between the trimmed V and J ends, which lost 1 base and 9 bases, there was a span of 10 bases. The germline V gene encodes CDR1 GTSNPN and CDR2 SVGIG (reference sequence). The CDR3 consists of 12 residues. CDR3 DNA: TGTGCCTGGAGTGGGATACTCGGTGAGCAGTTCTTC. Encoded protein: CAWSGILGEQFF.

The V and J genes are TRBV6-1 and TRBJ2-1; the match to TRBD1 covers 8 bases. V was pared by 7 bases and J by 0 bases, with 2 bases of the junction left unmatched. The CDR3 totals 14 residues. CDR1 MNHNS and CDR2 SASEGT come from the germline V gene. This chain's CDR3 is CASTGGASYNEQFF. The CDR3 nucleotides are TGTGCCAGCACAGGGGGCGCCTCCTACAATGAGCAGTTCTTC.

The chain recombines TRBV7-8 with TRBJ2-2, with TRBD1 identical over 9 bases. CDR3 length: 14 amino acids. Unmatched junction bases numbered 6, after V lost 9 bases and J lost 4 bases. Per germline, CDR1 SGHVS and CDR2 FQNEAQ. The CDR3 region has the DNA TGTGCCAGTAGGATGACAGGGGGCACCGGGGAGCTGTTTTTT. Residues: CASRMTGGTGELFF.

The rearrangement uses TRBV2 and TRBJ2-6; possible D gene TRBD2, 6 bases. Germline assignment: CDR1 SNHLY and CDR2 FYNNEI. This CDR3 is 15 amino acids long. V lost 2 bases, J lost 3 bases, and 8 bases lay in between. The CDR3 nucleotides read TGTGCCAGCAGTGAACAGGGAGGTGGGGCCAACGTCCTGACTTTC. It yields the protein CASSEQGGGANVLTF.

V is TRBV25-1 and J is TRBJ2-3; D not certain. The V end lost 7 bases, the J end lost 5 bases, and 7 bases lay between the germline ends. This CDR3 is 11 amino acids long. Germline lookup yields CDR1 MGHDK and CDR2 SYGVNS. In DNA, the CDR3 is TGTGCCAGCACCTACGGAGATACGCAGTATTTT. This encodes CASTYGDTQYF. Variable domain in full (rest from reference TRBV25-1 and TRBJ2-3): EADIYQTPRYLVIGTGKKITLECSQTMGHDKMYWYQQDPGMELHLIHYSYGVNSTEKGDLSSESTVSRIRTEHFPLTLESARPSHTSQYLCASTYGDTQYFGPGTRLTVL.

V gene TRBV9 combines with J gene TRBJ2-3, with unresolved D. The CDR3 covers 14 residues. CDR1 and CDR2 from the germline V gene are SGDLS and YYNGEE. Trimming stripped 1 base from V and 0 bases from J, with 6 bases between. The DNA for the CDR3 is TGTGCCAGCAGCGTACGGTGGAGCACAGATACGCAGTATTTT. Translating it yields CASSVRWSTDTQYF.

The chain carries TRBV29-1 and TRBJ2-1, with D perhaps TRBD1 (5 bases). Trimming took off 3 bases at V and 0 bases at J, with 12 bases between the two ends. CDR1 SQVTM and CDR2 ANQGSEA come from the germline V gene. The CDR3 is made up of 15 amino acids. DNA of the CDR3: TGCAGCGTTGAGGACACAGTACGCTCCTACAATGAGCAGTTCTTC. Amino acid sequence: CSVEDTVRSYNEQFF.

The V call is TRBV2, the J call TRBJ2-6; D unresolved. Per germline, CDR1 SNHLY and CDR2 FYNNEI. V was trimmed by 5 bases and J by 0 bases, leaving 11 bases between them. The CDR3 sequence is 16 residues long. CDR3 nucleotides: TGTGCCAGCAGTTTTGGAGTCCTCTCTGGGGCCAACGTCCTGACTTTC. Protein: CASSFGVLSGANVLTF.

The chain has TRBV25-1 and TRBJ1-2; TRBD1 might be the D (6 bases). CDR1 is MGHDK and CDR2 is SYGVNS in the germline V gene. The CDR3 sequence is 13 residues long. With 6 bases removed from V and 5 bases from J, the gap between germline ends came to 13 bases. CDR3 nucleotide sequence: TGTGCCAGCAGGGACAGCGCGGGATATGGCTACACCTTC. It is translated as CASRDSAGYGYTF.

The chain combines TRBV30 with TRBJ1-6; 10 nucleotides agree with TRBD1. Per germline, CDR1 GTSNPN and CDR2 SVGIG (reference sequence). V was pared by 1 base and J by 14 bases, with 5 bases of the junction left unmatched. CDR3 length: 13 residues. Here the CDR3 DNA reads TGTGCCTGGAGTGGACAGGGGGCTGTTGCCCTCCACTTT. Translated: CAWSGQGAVALHF.